Below, one TCR beta chain is given with its context. The antigen remains undetermined. These data are taken from a study of PD-L1 blockade in urothelial cancer. As for the study in general: Patients initiated atezolizumab in the mid-2010s at 1,200 mg intravenously every 3 weeks.

Regarding the study as a whole: Patients with durable benefit had greater blood expansion of tumor-associated TCR clones 3 weeks into treatment.

V lost 6 bases to trimming and J lost 4 bases, with 16 bases between them. Per germline, CDR1 MNHEY and CDR2 SVGAGI. This CDR3 comprises 15 residues. The investigators introduced synthetic TCR analog templates into each PCR as spikes. The table came from immunoSEQ multiplex PCR; TCRdb's copy has only in-frame clones and leaves some out. Among some 100,000 clones, about 90% were seen once, and the ten largest hold around 0.92%. The sample in question was PBMCs, obtained around atezolizumab (anti-PD-L1) treatment. The origin of this receptor is a woman at least 80 years old with urothelial cancer. The V call is TRBV6-5, the J call TRBJ2-1; a possible D gene is TRBD2 (6 bases). The CDR3 bases are TGTGCCAGCAGAAGGCGGCGGGATCTTTACAATGAGCAGTTCTTC. Protein sequence: CASRRRRDLYNEQFF.